The clone carrying this TCR beta chain was seen more than once but under ten times. Together with a sample-barcoded 5' primer, a J-beta primer mix was included in a second PCR lasting roughly 6 to 12 cycles. One entry per CDR3 protein results from TCRdb running MiXCR on the 5' RACE reads. In the table there are approximately 1.5 million distinct CDR3 sequences, roughly 32% of which are singletons. The V segment lost 1 base and the J segment 5 bases; nucleotides outside the gene matches: 6. CDR1 and CDR2 (germline): KGHDR, SFDVKD. The CDR3 is made up of 15 amino acids. This sample is drawn from a study of blood T cells in healthy people across ages.

The V and J genes are TRBV24-1 and TRBJ2-5; 7 bases line up with TRBD1. The specimen was blood. This sequence was found in a woman aged 25-40 years in good health. In DNA form, the CDR3 reads TGTGCCACCAGTGATTTTCAGGGACAGAAGGAGACCCAGTACTTC. It is translated as CATSDFQGQKETQYF.